This entry concerns a single T cell receptor (beta chain). The source of the sample is a study of blood T cell repertoires in COVID-19. Across the whole study: Nucleic acid was either cDNA or gDNA, and it came from T cells, B-cell-depleted T cells, or PBMCs.

Per the authors' pipeline: From reference gene primer amplification, estimates of nucleated cell counts were derived. Assay: immunoSEQ multiplex PCR; the TCRdb copy retains only in-frame clones and omits some. The V and J calls and the clone size are those of that table, but D and trimming were determined from the DNA. The sample has about 190,000 clones, less than 85% seen once; the top ten hold approximately 15%. This clonotype was obtained from a man in his forties or fifties who had recovered from COVID-19. Input material: peripheral blood.

The CDR3 spells CASSEPGGYNEQFF. The CDR3 bases are TGTGCCAGCAGTGAACCCGGCGGGTACAATGAGCAGTTCTTC. The rearrangement links TRBV6-1 to TRBJ2-1, with D tentatively TRBD2 (5 bases). The CDR3 is 14 residues long. V shed 2 bases and J shed 4 bases, with 9 bases lying between them. Germline CDR1 MNHNS, CDR2 SASEGT.